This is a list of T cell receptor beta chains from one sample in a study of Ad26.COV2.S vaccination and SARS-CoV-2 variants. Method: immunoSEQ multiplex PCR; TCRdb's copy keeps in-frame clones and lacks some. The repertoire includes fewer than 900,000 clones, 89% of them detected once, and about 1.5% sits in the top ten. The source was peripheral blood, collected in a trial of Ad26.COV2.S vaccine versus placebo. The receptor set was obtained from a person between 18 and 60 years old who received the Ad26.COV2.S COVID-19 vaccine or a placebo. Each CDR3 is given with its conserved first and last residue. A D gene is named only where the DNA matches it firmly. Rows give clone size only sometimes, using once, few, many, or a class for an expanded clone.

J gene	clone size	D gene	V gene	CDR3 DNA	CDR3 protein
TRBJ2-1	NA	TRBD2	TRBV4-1	TGCGCCAGCAGCCAAGAGGGACTAGCGGGGGGTAATGAGCAGTTCTTC	CASSQEGLAGGNEQFF
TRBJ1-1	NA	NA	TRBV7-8	TGTGCCAGCAGCTTAGTCGGGACAACAGGCTCTGAAGCTTTCTTT	CASSLVGTTGSEAFF
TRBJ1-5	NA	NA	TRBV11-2	TGTGCCAGCAGCCGGGGGGAGGGCAGCCAGGAGCCCCAGCATTTT	CASSRGEGSQEPQHF
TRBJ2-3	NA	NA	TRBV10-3	TGTGCCATCAGTGGGTTTGATACGCAGTATTTT	CAISGFDTQYF
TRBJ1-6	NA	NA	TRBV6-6	TGTGCCAGCAGTTACGCGGCCGATTCACCCCTCCACTTT	CASSYAADSPLHF
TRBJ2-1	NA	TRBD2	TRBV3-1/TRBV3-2	TGTGCCAGCAGGCCGGGACTAGCGGCAAACAATGAGCAGTTCTTC	CASRPGLAANNEQFF
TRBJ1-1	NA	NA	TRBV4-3	TGCGCCAGCAGATCCGAACTGGGGGCGGGTACTGAAGCTTTCTTT	CASRSELGAGTEAFF
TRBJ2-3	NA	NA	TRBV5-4	TGTGCCAGCAGCCCAAGGGGAGGTCGGGACACAGATACGCAGTATTTT	CASSPRGGRDTDTQYF
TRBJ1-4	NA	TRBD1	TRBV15	TGTGCCACCAGCAGCGACAGGGGTTATGAAAAACTGTTTTTT	CATSSDRGYEKLFF
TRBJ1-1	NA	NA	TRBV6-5	TGTGCCAGCAGTTACTCTACCCGGGGCGACACTGAAGCTTTCTTT	CASSYSTRGDTEAFF
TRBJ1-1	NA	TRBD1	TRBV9	TGTGCCAGCAGCGTAGTTTCGGGACAGGAAGCTTTCTTT	CASSVVSGQEAFF
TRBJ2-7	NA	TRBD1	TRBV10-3	TGTGCCATCAGTGAGTCGACAGGGACCTACGAGCAGTACTTC	CAISESTGTYEQYF
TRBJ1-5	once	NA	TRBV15	TGTGCCACCAGCAGAGAACGCCTGAATAACAATCAGCCCCAGCATTTT	CATSRERLNNNQPQHF
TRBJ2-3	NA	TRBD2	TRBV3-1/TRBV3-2	TGTGCCAGCAGCCCGACGGGAGGGCCCCTGAGAACAGATACGCAGTATTTT	CASSPTGGPLRTDTQYF
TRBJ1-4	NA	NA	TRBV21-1	TGTGCCAGCAGCAAAGTTGGAAACAGGGATGTCGAACTGTTTTTT	CASSKVGNRDVELFF
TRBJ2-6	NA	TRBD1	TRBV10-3	TGTGCCATCAGTGGCACGGACAGGGCTGGTGGGGCCAACGTCCTGACTTTC	CAISGTDRAGGANVLTF
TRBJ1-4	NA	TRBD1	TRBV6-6	TGTGCCAGCAGGACCACAGGGGCAACTAATGAAAAACTGTTTTTT	CASRTTGATNEKLFF
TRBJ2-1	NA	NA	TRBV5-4	TGTGCCAGCAGCTTGCTGGGGTACCTTGAGCAGTTCTTC	CASSLLGYLEQFF
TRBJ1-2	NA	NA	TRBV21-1	TGTGCCAGCAGCCCCCAGGACGGGACCTCTCAAAACTATGGCTACACCTTC	CASSPQDGTSQNYGYTF
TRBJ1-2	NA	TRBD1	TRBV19	TGTGCCAGTAGTATGCGAGGCACAGGGGCCCCTAGGGGCTACACCTTC	CASSMRGTGAPRGYTF
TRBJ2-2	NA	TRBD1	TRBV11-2	TGTGCCAGCAGCCGGGACAGGGGTGGCACCGGGGAGCTGTTTTTT	CASSRDRGGTGELFF
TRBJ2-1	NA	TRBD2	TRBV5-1	TGCGCCAGCAGCTTGGTCTTAGCGGGAGCTTTAAATGAGCAGTTCTTC	CASSLVLAGALNEQFF